This T cell receptor beta chain was identified in a study of blood T cell repertoires in COVID-19. The wider study: Sites in the United States, Italy and Spain provided acute and convalescent COVID-19 samples. PBMCs, B-cell-depleted T cells, or T cells provided the cDNA or gDNA that made up the material.

Per the original data handling: Amplification from reference gene primers served as the basis for estimated nucleated cell counts. Clones were read by immunoSEQ multiplex PCR, and TCRdb kept only the in-frame ones, dropping some. The DNA gave D and trimming, while V, J and clone size come from that table. Of more than 250,000 clones detected, approximately 84% appear once; the ten largest clones hold less than 10%. V shed 0 bases, J shed 1 base, and the junction held 10 bases outside the gene matches. CDR1 SGHNT and CDR2 YYREEE come from the germline V gene (reference sequence). CDR3 size: 19 residues.

The chain is built from TRBV5-4 and TRBJ2-3; TRBD2 matches at 11 bases. The TCR comes from a human donor in a cohort sampled during active COVID-19. Specimen: peripheral blood. CDR3 DNA sequence: TGTGCCAGCAGCTTGGGACTAGCGGGATTTCCCGCTCGCACAGATACGCAGTATTTT. It yields the protein CASSLGLAGFPARTDTQYF.